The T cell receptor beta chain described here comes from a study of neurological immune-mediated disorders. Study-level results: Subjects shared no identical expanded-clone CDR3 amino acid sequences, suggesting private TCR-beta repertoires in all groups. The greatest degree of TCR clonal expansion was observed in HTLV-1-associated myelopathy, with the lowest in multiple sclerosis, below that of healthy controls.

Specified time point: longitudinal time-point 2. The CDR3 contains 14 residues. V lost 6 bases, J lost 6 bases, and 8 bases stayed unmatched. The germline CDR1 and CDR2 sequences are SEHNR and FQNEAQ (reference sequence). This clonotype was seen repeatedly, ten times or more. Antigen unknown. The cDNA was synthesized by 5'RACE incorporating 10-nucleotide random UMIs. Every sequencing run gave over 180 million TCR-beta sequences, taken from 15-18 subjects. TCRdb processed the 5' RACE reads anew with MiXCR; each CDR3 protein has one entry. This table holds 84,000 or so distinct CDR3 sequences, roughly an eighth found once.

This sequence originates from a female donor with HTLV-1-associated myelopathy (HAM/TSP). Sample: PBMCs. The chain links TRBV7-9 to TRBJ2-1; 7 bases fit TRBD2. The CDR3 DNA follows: TGTGCCAGCAGATCGCGGACTAGTTCCAATGAGCAGTTCTTC. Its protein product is CASRSRTSSNEQFF.